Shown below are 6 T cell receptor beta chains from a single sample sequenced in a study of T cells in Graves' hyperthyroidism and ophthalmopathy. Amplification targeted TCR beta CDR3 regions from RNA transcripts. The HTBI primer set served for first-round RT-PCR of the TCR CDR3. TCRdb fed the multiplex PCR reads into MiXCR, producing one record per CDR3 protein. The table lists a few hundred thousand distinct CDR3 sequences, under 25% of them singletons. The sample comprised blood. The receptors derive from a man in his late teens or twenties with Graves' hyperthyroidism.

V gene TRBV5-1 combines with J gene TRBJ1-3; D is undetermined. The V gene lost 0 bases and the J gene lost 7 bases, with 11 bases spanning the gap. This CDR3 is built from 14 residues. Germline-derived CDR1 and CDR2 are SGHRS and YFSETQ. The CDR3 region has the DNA TGCGCCAGCAGCTTGGCCGGAGGGCGGAACACCATATATTTT. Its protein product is CASSLAGGRNTIYF.

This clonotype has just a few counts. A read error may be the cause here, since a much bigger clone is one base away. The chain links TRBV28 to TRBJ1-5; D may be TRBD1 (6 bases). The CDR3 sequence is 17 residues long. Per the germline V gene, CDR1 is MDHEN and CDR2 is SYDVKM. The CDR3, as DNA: TGTGCCAGCAGTTTATCGGCTGGGGGCAGTGCCGGTCAGCCCAAGCATTTT. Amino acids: CASSLSAGGSAGQPKHF.

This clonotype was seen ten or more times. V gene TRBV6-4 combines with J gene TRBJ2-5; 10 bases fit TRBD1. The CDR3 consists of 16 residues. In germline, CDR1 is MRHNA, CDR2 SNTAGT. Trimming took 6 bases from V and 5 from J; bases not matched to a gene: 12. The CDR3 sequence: CASRERGQGSFETQYF. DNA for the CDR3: TGTGCCAGCAGGGAGAGGGGACAGGGGTCTTTCGAGACCCAGTACTTC.

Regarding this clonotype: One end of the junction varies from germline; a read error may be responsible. CDR3 region: CASSAHGGSTEACF. The CDR3 DNA reads TGTGCCAGCAGCGCCCACGGGGGGAGCACTGAAGCTTGCTTT. This chain connects TRBV11-2 to TRBJ1-1, with TRBD1 as a possible D gene (5 bases). The CDR3 contains 14 residues. CDR1 is SGHAT and CDR2 is FQNNGV in the germline V gene.

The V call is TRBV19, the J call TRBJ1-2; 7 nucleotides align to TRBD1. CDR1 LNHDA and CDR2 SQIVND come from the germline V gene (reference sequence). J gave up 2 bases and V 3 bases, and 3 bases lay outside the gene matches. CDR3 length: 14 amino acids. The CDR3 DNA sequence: TGTGCCAGTAGTATCCCGACAGGGAACTATGGCTACACCTTC. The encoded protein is CASSIPTGNYGYTF.

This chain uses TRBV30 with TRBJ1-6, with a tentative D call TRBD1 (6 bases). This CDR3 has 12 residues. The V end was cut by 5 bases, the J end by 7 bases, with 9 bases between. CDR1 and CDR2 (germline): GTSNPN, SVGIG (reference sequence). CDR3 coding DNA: TGTGCCTGGTACAGGGTGAATTCACCCCTCCACTTT. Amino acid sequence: CAWYRVNSPLHF.